This T cell receptor beta chain was documented in a study of cytomegalovirus exposure and HLA in healthy donors. Study-level points and caveats: It was approximately 150 TCR beta chains that were listed as cytomegalovirus-associated.

Concerning this clone itself: Its antigen is unknown.

The protocol was immunoSEQ multiplex PCR, while the TCRdb copy is restricted to in-frame clones and leaves out a portion. This sample has about 220,000 clones; 88% occur once, and the top ten carry roughly 3%. This CDR3 contains 15 residues. Trimming pared 7 bases from V and 3 bases from J, leaving 21 bases between. Germline loops: CDR1 SQVTM, CDR2 ANQGSEA. The origin of this receptor is a woman aged 18-29 years in good health and CMV-seronegative. Source material: PBMCs. J is TRBJ1-1 and V is TRBV29-1; the D gene is possibly TRBD1 (6 bases). The CDR3, as DNA: TGCAGCGCTAACCACCCCGAGGGGGGGGACACTGAAGCTTTCTTT. It is translated as CSANHPEGGDTEAFF. The variable domain in full, completed from reference TRBV29-1 and TRBJ1-1, reads SAVISQKPSRDICQRGTSLTIQCQVDSQVTMMFWYRQQPGQSLTLIATANQGSEATYESGFVIDKFPISRPNLTFSTLTVSNMSPEDSSIYLCSANHPEGGDTEAFFGQGTRLTVV.